A selection of T cell receptor beta chains follows, all from one sample in a study of human T cells and chemical hapten exposure. TCRdb recomputed calls from the 5' RACE reads with MiXCR, one row per CDR3 protein. The sample has approximately 81,000 distinct CDR3 sequences, roughly 8% seen once. These receptor sequences come from a male donor in good health. CDR3s include the opening cysteine and the closing phenylalanine or tryptophan. Fields, in order: D gene, V gene, clone size, J gene, CDR3 DNA, CDR3 protein. A D gene is named only where the DNA matches it firmly. Size tells how often a clone was seen (once, few, many) or the class of an expanded clone, and some rows leave it out.

NA	TRBV12-3/TRBV12-4	NA	TRBJ1-5	TGTGCCAGCAGTTTATGGGATCAGCCCCAGCATTTT	CASSLWDQPQHF
NA	TRBV2	NA	TRBJ1-1	TGTGCCAGCAGGGTGAACACTGAAGCTTTCTTT	CASRVNTEAFF
NA	TRBV11-2	few	TRBJ1-2	TGTGCCAGCAGCTCTCTACCCAGGGACGGTGGCTACACCTTC	CASSSLPRDGGYTF
TRBD1	TRBV7-2	many	TRBJ2-3	TGTGCCAGCAGCGCGTTGACAGGGGGAGAGACAGATACGCAGTATTTT	CASSALTGGETDTQYF
NA	TRBV5-1	many	TRBJ2-3	TGCGCCAGCAGCTTGAGGGGAAGCACAGATACGCAGTATTTT	CASSLRGSTDTQYF
NA	TRBV27	few	TRBJ2-5	TGTGCCAGCAGTCCCCTGAGCCAAGAGACCCAGTACTTC	CASSPLSQETQYF
NA	TRBV5-4	NA	TRBJ2-2	TGTGCCAGCAGCTTGGCGGGCAGAACGAACACCGGGGAGCTGTTTTTT	CASSLAGRTNTGELFF
TRBD1	TRBV25-1	NA	TRBJ1-5	TGTGCCAGCAGTGATTCCGGGACAGGGTCGGATCAGCCCCAGCATTTT	CASSDSGTGSDQPQHF
NA	TRBV14	many	TRBJ1-5	TGTGCCAGCAGCCAAGCCAGGGAAAGCAATCAGCCCCAGCATTTT	CASSQARESNQPQHF
NA	TRBV6-6	few	TRBJ2-2	TGTGCCAGCAATCCCAGGGCAGGGGTGTCCGGGGAGCTGTTTTTT	CASNPRAGVSGELFF
NA	TRBV7-8	NA	TRBJ2-5	TGTGCCAGCAGCTCCCGACAGTGGGGCTACCAAGAGACCCAGTACTTC	CASSSRQWGYQETQYF
NA	TRBV4-3	NA	TRBJ2-2	TGCGCCAGCAGCTCCCAGTCGGGGTGGGCGACCGGGGAGCTGTTTTTT	CASSSQSGWATGELFF
NA	TRBV7-9	NA	TRBJ1-2	TGTGCCAGCAGCTTAGCTATATATGGCTACACCTTC	CASSLAIYGYTF
TRBD1	TRBV29-1	NA	TRBJ2-5	TGCAGCGTTGGAGGGACAGGAGAGACCCAGTACTTC	CSVGGTGETQYF
TRBD1	TRBV12-3/TRBV12-4	NA	TRBJ2-5	TGTGCCAGCAGTTTAACAGGGGGTCAAGAGACCCAGTACTTC	CASSLTGGQETQYF
NA	TRBV10-3	few	TRBJ1-1	TGTGCCATCAGTGAGTCGGGGTGGAGGGGGAACACTGAAGCTTTCTTT	CAISESGWRGNTEAFF
NA	TRBV5-1	NA	TRBJ1-3	TGCGCCAGCAGCCCAGGGAGCTCTGGAAACACCATATATTTT	CASSPGSSGNTIYF
NA	TRBV7-9	NA	TRBJ1-1	TGTGCCAGCAGCTTAGTCAGGGAGAAGGGCGAAGCTTTCTTT	CASSLVREKGEAFF
NA	TRBV9	NA	TRBJ2-3	TGTACCAGCAGTCATAAAGGCAGCTCATTCACAGATACGCAGTATTTT	CTSSHKGSSFTDTQYF
TRBD1	TRBV3-1	NA	TRBJ2-2	TGTGCCAGCAGCCCCGATTCAGGACAGGACGGGGAGCTGTTTTTT	CASSPDSGQDGELFF
NA	TRBV20-1	many	TRBJ1-1	TGCAGTGCTAGGGAGGGGTTTGAAGCTTTCTTT	CSAREGFEAFF
NA	TRBV12-3/TRBV12-4	NA	TRBJ1-1	TGTGCCAGCAGTTGGATGGGCCGGAACACTGAAGCTTTCTTT	CASSWMGRNTEAFF
TRBD1	TRBV19	NA	TRBJ1-6	TGTGCCAGTAGACCCCGGGACAGGAAGAATTCACCCCTCCACTTT	CASRPRDRKNSPLHF
NA	TRBV6-5	NA	TRBJ1-5	TGTGCCAGCAGTCGAAGGGGGTTGGGGCAGCCCCAGCATTTT	CASSRRGLGQPQHF
TRBD2	TRBV7-8	NA	TRBJ2-1	TGTGCCAGCAGCTCCTGGACTAGCGGGGACTACAATGAGCAGTTCTTC	CASSSWTSGDYNEQFF
TRBD1	TRBV27	few	TRBJ1-1	TGTGCCAGCAGTTCTCTCCCAGGACAGGGAAAGATGAACACTGAAGCTTTCTTT	CASSSLPGQGKMNTEAFF
TRBD1	TRBV23-1	NA	TRBJ1-5	TGCGCCAGCAGTCAAAGGGCGGCGACAGGGGAAAATCAGCCCCAGCATTTT	CASSQRAATGENQPQHF
NA	TRBV11-2	NA	TRBJ1-2	TGTGCCAGCAGCTTAGATCGGACGGGATATGGCTACACCTTC	CASSLDRTGYGYTF
NA	TRBV3-1	many	TRBJ1-2	TGTGCCAGCAGCCAAGGCGAACAGCTGAGGGGCTACACCTTC	CASSQGEQLRGYTF
NA	TRBV4-2	many	TRBJ2-1	TGTGCCAGCAGCCAAGCCGACTCTTCGGGACTCCTAAGCTCCTACAATGAGCAGTTCTTC	CASSQADSSGLLSSYNEQFF
TRBD1	TRBV19	few	TRBJ2-3	TGTGCCAGTAGTATAGCGGGGACAGGGACCCCAGATACGCAGTATTTT	CASSIAGTGTPDTQYF
TRBD2	TRBV6-5	NA	TRBJ2-3	TGTGCCAGCAGTCCCCCTGGGGGGGGGGTTGCAGATACGCAGTGTTTT	CASSPPGGGVADTQCF
TRBD2	TRBV7-9	NA	TRBJ2-3	TGTGCCAGCAGTTATCCCAGCGGGAGCTTGACAGATACGCAGTATTTT	CASSYPSGSLTDTQYF
NA	TRBV14	NA	TRBJ2-7	TGTGCCAGCAGCCAAGAGCCAGGAATCGACGAGCAGTACTTC	CASSQEPGIDEQYF
NA	TRBV6-6	many	TRBJ2-5	TGTGCCAGCAGTTCCCCCGGGGTGACGTACCAAGAGACCCAGTACTTC	CASSSPGVTYQETQYF
TRBD1	TRBV13	NA	TRBJ1-6	TGTGCCAGCAGCTCGACAGGGGAGAATTCACCCCTCCACTTT	CASSSTGENSPLHF
TRBD1	TRBV6-6	many	TRBJ2-1	TGTGCCAGCAGTGCACCGGGACAGGTCTCAAATGAGCAGTTCTTC	CASSAPGQVSNEQFF
TRBD1	TRBV5-1	few	TRBJ2-1	TGCGCCAGCAGCTTGGCAGGGGGTCCCACCTACAATGAGCAGTTCTTC	CASSLAGGPTYNEQFF
TRBD1	TRBV12-5	NA	TRBJ1-1	TGTGCCAGCAGGGACAGGGCGGCTGAAGCTTTCTTT	CASRDRAAEAFF
NA	TRBV14	many	TRBJ2-7	TGTGCCAGCAGCCAAAATGCCCTCCACTACTACGAGCAGTACTTC	CASSQNALHYYEQYF
TRBD1	TRBV5-4	few	TRBJ2-7	TGTGCCAGCAGCCGCGGACAGGGGGAGTTCGGCGAGCAGTACTTC	CASSRGQGEFGEQYF
TRBD1	TRBV4-3	many	TRBJ2-1	TGCGCCAGCAGCCTGAGGGGGCGGAATGAGCAGTTCTTC	CASSLRGRNEQFF
TRBD1	TRBV11-2	few	TRBJ1-1	TGTGCCAGCAGCTCATGGACAGGGCTTTCTGAAGCTTTCTTT	CASSSWTGLSEAFF
NA	TRBV7-9	NA	TRBJ2-7	TGTGCCAGCAGCTTCCGGGCCTCCTACGAGCAGTACTTC	CASSFRASYEQYF
TRBD2	TRBV10-1	many	TRBJ2-7	TGCGCCAGCAGTGAGTCTGGCGGGAGCTCCTACGAGCAGTACTTC	CASSESGGSSYEQYF
NA	TRBV7-9	many	TRBJ2-5	TGTGCCGACGAACCAGGGGGGCAAGAGACCCAGTACTTC	CADEPGGQETQYF
NA	TRBV4-3	many	TRBJ1-2	TGCGCCAGCAGCCAAGATGGGACTCTCCGCGGCTATGGCTACACCTTC	CASSQDGTLRGYGYTF
NA	TRBV5-6	many	TRBJ1-4	TGTGCCAGCAGCTATACGACGGGTAATGAAAAACTGTTTTTT	CASSYTTGNEKLFF